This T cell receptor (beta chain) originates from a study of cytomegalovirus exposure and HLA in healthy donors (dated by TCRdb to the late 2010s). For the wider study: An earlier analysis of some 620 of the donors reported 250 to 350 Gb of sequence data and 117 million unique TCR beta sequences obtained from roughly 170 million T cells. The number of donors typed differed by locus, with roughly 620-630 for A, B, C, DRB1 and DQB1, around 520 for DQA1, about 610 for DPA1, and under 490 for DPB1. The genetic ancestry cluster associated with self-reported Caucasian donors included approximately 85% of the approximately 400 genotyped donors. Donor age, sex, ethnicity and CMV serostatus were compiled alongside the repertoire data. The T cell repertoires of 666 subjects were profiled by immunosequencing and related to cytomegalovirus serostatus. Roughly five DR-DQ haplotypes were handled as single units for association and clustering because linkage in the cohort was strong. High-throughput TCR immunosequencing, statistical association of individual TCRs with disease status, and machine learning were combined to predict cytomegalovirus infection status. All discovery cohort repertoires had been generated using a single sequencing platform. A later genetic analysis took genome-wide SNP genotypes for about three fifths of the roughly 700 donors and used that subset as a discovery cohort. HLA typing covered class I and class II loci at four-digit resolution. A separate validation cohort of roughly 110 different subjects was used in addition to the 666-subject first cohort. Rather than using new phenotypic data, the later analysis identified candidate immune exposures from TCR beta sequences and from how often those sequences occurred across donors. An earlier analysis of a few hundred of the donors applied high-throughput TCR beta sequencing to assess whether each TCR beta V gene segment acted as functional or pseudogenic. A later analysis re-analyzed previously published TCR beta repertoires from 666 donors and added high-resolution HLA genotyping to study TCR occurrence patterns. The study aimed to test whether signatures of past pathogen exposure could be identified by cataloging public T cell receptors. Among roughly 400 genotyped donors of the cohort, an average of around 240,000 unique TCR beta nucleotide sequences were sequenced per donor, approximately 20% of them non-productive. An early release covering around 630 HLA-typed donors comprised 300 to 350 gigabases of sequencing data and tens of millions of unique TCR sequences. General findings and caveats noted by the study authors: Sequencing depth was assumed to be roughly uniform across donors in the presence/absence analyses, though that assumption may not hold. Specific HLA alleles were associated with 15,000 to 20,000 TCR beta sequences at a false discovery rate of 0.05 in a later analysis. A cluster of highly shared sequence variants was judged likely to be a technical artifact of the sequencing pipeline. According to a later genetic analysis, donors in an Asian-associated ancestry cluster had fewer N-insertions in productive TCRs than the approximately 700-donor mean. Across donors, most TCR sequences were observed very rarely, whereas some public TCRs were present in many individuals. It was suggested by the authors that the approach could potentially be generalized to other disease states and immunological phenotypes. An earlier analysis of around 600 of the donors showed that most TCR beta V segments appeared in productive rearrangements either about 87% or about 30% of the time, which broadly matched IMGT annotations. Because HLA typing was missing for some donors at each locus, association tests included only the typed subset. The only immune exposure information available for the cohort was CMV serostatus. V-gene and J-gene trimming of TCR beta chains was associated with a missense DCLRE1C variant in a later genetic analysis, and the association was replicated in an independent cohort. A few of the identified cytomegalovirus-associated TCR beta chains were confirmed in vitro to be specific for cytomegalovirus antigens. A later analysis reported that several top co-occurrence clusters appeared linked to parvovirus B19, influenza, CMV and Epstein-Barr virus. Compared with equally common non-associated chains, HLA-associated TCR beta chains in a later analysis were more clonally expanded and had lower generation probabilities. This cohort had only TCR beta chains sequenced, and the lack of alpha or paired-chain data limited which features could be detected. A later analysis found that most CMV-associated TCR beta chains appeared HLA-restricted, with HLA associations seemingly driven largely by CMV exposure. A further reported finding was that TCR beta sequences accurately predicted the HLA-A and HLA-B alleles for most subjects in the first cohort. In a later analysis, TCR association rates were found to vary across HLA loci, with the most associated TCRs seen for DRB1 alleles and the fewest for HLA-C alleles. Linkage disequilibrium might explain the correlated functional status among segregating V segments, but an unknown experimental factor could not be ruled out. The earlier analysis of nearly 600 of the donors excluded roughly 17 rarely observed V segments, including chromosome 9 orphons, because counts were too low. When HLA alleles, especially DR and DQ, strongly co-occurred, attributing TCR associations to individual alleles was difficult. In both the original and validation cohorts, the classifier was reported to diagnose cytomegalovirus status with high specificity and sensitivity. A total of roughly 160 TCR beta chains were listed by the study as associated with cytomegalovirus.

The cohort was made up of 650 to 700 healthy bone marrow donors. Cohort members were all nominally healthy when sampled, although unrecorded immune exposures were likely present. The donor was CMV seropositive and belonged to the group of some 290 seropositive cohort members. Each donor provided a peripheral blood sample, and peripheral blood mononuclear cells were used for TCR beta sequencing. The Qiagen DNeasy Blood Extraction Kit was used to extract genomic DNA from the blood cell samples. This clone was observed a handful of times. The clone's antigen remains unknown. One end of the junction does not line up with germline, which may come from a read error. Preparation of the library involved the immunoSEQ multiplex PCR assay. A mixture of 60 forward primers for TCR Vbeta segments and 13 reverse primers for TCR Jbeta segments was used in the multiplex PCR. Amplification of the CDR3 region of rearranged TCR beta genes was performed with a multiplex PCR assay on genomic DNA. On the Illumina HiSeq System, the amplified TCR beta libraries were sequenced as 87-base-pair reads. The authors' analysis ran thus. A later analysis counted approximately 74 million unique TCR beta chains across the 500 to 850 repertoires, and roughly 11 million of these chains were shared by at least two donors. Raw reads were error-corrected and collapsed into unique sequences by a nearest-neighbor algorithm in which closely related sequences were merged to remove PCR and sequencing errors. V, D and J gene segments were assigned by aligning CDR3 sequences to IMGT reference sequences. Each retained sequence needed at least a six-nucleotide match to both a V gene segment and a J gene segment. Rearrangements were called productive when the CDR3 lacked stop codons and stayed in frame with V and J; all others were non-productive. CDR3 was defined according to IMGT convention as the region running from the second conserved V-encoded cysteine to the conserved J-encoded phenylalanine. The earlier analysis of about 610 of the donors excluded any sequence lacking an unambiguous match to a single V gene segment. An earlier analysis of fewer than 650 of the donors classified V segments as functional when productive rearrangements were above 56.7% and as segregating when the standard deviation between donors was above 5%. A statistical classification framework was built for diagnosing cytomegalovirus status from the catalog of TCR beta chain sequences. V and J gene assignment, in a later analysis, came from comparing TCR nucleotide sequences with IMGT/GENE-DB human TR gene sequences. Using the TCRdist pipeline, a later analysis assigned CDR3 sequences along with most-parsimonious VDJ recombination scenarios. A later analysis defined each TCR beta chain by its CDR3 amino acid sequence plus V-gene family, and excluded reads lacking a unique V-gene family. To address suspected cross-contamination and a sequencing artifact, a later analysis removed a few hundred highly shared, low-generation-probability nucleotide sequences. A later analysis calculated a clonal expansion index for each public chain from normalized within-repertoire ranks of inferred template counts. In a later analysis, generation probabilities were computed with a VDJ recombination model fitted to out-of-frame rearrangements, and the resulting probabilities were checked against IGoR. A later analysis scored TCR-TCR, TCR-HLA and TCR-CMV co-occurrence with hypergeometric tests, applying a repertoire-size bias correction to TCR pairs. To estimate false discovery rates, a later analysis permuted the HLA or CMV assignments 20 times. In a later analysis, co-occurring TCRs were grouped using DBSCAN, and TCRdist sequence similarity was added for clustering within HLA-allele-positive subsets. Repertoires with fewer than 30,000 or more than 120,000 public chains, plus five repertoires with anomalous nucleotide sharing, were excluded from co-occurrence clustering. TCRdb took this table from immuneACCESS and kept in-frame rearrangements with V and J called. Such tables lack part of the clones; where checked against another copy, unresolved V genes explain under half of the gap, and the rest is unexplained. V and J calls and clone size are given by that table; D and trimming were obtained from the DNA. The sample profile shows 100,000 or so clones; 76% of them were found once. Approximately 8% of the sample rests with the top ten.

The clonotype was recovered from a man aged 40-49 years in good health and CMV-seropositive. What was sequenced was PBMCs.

The CDR3 region has the sequence CASSPTRTGANGLTF. The sequenced DNA: TGTGCCAGCAGCCCGACTCGTACTGGGGCCAACGGCCTGACTTTC. The chain was built from TRBV6-6 and TRBJ2-6, with TRBD1 perhaps the D gene, on 5 matching bases. From the germline V gene (reference sequence), CDR1 is MNHNY and CDR2 is SVGAGI. There are 15 amino acids in the CDR3, from cysteine to phenylalanine inclusive. The only DNA kept is the CDR3, 45 bases in frame from the first base.